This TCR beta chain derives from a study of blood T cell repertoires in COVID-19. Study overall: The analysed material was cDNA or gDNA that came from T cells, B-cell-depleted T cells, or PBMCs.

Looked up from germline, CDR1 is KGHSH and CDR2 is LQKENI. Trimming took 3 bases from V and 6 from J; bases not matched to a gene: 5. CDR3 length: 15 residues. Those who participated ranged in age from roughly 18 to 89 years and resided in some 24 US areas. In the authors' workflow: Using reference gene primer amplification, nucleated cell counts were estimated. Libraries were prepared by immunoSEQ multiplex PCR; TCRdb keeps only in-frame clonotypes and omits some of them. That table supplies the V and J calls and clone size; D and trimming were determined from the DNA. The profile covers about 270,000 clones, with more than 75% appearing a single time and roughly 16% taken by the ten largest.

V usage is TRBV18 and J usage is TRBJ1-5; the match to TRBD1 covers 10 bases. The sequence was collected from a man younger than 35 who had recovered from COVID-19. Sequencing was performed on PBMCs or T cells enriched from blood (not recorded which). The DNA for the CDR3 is TGTGCCAGCTCACCCTCCGGGACAGGGGTTCAGCCCCAGCATTTT. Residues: CASSPSGTGVQPQHF.